Listed here are 29 T cell receptor beta chains from one sample, sequenced in a study of shared clonotypes between healthy human individuals. The method was immunoSEQ multiplex PCR; TCRdb's version includes in-frame clones alone and lacks a portion of them. The sample lists a few hundred thousand clones; about 96% were seen once. Sequencing input: naive CD4+ T cells sorted from blood. As to subset: CD45RA+ positively selected. The origin of the receptors is a woman in her twenties or thirties in good health.

This chain connects TRBV28 to TRBJ1-2, with D hard to call. This CDR3 is built from 14 residues. The V end lost 2 bases, the J end lost 4 bases, and 11 bases lay between the germline ends. Germline CDR1 reads MDHEN; CDR2 reads SYDVKM. The CDR3 DNA is TGTGCCAGCAGTTTAGGCGAGTACAGCTATGGCTACACCTTC. It codes for CASSLGEYSYGYTF.

The gene calls are TRBV7-6 and TRBJ1-5; D remains unclear. Trimming shortened V by 1 base and J by 7 bases, and 8 bases separated the two germline ends. In germline, CDR1 is SGHVS, CDR2 FNYEAQ. The CDR3 contains 13 residues. CDR3 region: CASSLVPRQPQHF. CDR3 coding DNA: TGTGCCAGCAGCTTAGTTCCGAGGCAGCCCCAGCATTTT.

This clone occurred a few times. The chain uses TRBV5-1 and TRBJ2-6; D uncertain. V was trimmed by 0 bases and J by 3 bases, leaving 10 bases between them. There are 16 residues in the CDR3. Germline V CDR1 and CDR2: SGHRS, YFSETQ. Here the CDR3 DNA reads TGCGCCAGCAGCTTGGTAGTTAGACGTGGGGCCAACGTCCTGACTTTC. It yields the protein CASSLVVRRGANVLTF.

The V and J genes are TRBV19 and TRBJ2-1; maybe TRBD2 (6 bases). Germline loops: CDR1 LNHDA, CDR2 SQIVND (reference sequence). V was pared by 6 bases and J by 1 base, with 16 bases between. CDR3 length: 16 amino acids. The CDR3 is CASSPWSGRSYNEQFF. The CDR3 DNA reads as TGTGCCAGTAGCCCCTGGTCAGGGAGGTCCTACAATGAGCAGTTCTTC.

The rearrangement uses TRBV10-3 and TRBJ1-5; TRBD1 might be the D (6 bases). V gave up 4 bases and J gave up 4 bases, with 11 bases separating them. This CDR3 region has 14 residues. Germline CDR1 reads ENHRY; CDR2 reads SYGVKD. In nucleotides, the CDR3 is TGTGCCATCAGTGCCGGACAGCTTAATCAGCCCCAGCATTTT. This translates into CAISAGQLNQPQHF.

For the CDR3, the DNA is TGTGCCAGTAGCCAAACAGGGTCGGGGACTGAAGCTTTCTTT. Amino acid sequence: CASSQTGSGTEAFF. This chain links TRBV19 with TRBJ1-1; TRBD1 might be the D (6 bases). CDR1 and CDR2 (germline): LNHDA, SQIVND (reference sequence). V was trimmed by 6 bases and J by 5 bases, leaving 16 bases between them. The CDR3 covers 14 residues.

The chain employs TRBV6-1 and TRBJ2-7, with 9 positions matching TRBD1. The V gene's germline CDR1 is MNHNS and CDR2 SASEGT. The V segment lost 6 bases and the J segment 3 bases; nucleotides outside the gene matches: 9. The CDR3 is 15 amino acids. CDR3: CASRNGGGQGYEQYF. CDR3 nucleotide sequence: TGTGCCAGCAGAAATGGGGGGGGACAGGGCTACGAGCAGTACTTC.

The chain uses TRBV5-1 and TRBJ1-2, with TRBD1 matching over 9 bases. The CDR3 totals 14 residues. After removal of 4 bases from V and 7 bases from J, the junction contained 8 bases not matched to a gene. CDR1 and CDR2 (germline): SGHRS, YFSETQ. In nucleotides, the CDR3 is TGCGCCAGCAGCCACCGGGACAGGGACCCTGGCTACACCTTC. Translation: CASSHRDRDPGYTF.

This chain links TRBV6-5 with TRBJ1-2; TRBD1 matches 7 bases. Germline CDR1 reads MNHEY; CDR2 reads SVGAGI. The CDR3 loop spans 13 amino acids. The trim removed 6 bases at V and 7 bases at J, leaving 8 bases unmatched. The CDR3 DNA reads as TGTGCCAGCAGACCGACAGGGAAGGGTGGCTACACCTTC. It is translated as CASRPTGKGGYTF.

The rearrangement joins TRBV5-4 to TRBJ2-2, with unresolved D. The germline V gene encodes CDR1 SGHNT and CDR2 YYREEE (reference sequence). The V end lost 4 bases, the J end lost 1 base, and 2 bases lay between the germline ends. This CDR3 has 12 residues. The CDR3 bases are TGTGCCAGCAGCATGAACACCGGGGAGCTGTTTTTT. Its translation is CASSMNTGELFF.

The genes are TRBV6-1 and TRBJ1-2; D is perhaps TRBD1 (5 bases). Germline assignment: CDR1 MNHNS and CDR2 SASEGT. V was cut by 4 bases and J by 8 bases, with 14 bases left in between. The CDR3 has 13 residues. The CDR3: CASSAVEGTGYTF. DNA of the CDR3: TGTGCCAGCAGTGCAGTAGAGGGGACCGGCTACACCTTC.

This chain connects TRBV5-1 to TRBJ1-3; the D gene is possibly TRBD1 (5 bases). Germline CDR1 SGHRS, CDR2 YFSETQ. V was shortened by 4 bases and J by 3 bases, with 11 bases between the two germline ends. This CDR3 spans 14 amino acids. The CDR3 DNA reads as TGCGCCAGCAGCCCAGGGCTTTTTGGAAACACCATATATTTT. As protein: CASSPGLFGNTIYF.

The J gene is TRBJ2-7, the V gene TRBV19; perhaps D is TRBD1 or TRBD2 (7 bases each). This CDR3 comprises 15 residues. V lost 6 bases and J lost 0, with 15 bases in between. Germline V gene data show CDR1 as LNHDA and CDR2 as SQIVND (reference sequence). CDR3 loop: CASRGGDSSSYEQYF. In nucleotides, the CDR3 is TGTGCCAGTAGGGGGGGGGACAGCAGCTCCTACGAGCAGTACTTC.

In DNA form, the CDR3 reads TGCGCCAGCAGTGCCGGGACTAGCGGGAGCAATGAGCAGTTCTTC. Translation: CASSAGTSGSNEQFF. This chain uses TRBV5-1 with TRBJ2-1; 14 bases are a match to TRBD2. The germline V gene has CDR1 SGHRS and CDR2 YFSETQ. Trimming cost V 5 bases and J 6 bases; bases outside gene matches: 4. The CDR3 runs 15 residues.

The chain couples TRBV28 to TRBJ2-7, with TRBD1 matching over 7 bases. CDR3 size: 14 residues. J gave up 7 bases and V 7 bases, and 13 bases lay outside the gene matches. Germline CDR1 and CDR2: MDHEN and SYDVKM. CDR3 DNA: TGTGCCAGCACCAGTCCTACAGGGGCGGAAGAGCAGTACTTC. This encodes CASTSPTGAEEQYF.

V is TRBV6-5 and J is TRBJ2-7; 9 nucleotides line up with TRBD1. The length of the CDR3 is 14 residues. The V and J ends lost 6 bases and 3 bases, in that order; junction bases with no gene match: 6. CDR1 MNHEY and CDR2 SVGAGI come from the germline V gene. For the CDR3, the DNA is TGTGCCAGCAGCCCGACAGGGGGTCTCTACGAGCAGTACTTC. Its translation: CASSPTGGLYEQYF.

J is TRBJ2-6 and V is TRBV5-4; perhaps TRBD1 as D (5 bases). The CDR3 extends over 16 amino acids. Trimming cost V 8 bases and J 0 bases, with 15 bases left between them. Germline CDR1 SGHNT, CDR2 YYREEE (reference sequence). Here the CDR3 DNA reads TGTGCCAGTTGGGGCAATACCTACTCTGGGGCCAACGTCCTGACTTTC. It specifies CASWGNTYSGANVLTF.

This chain links TRBV14 with TRBJ2-7, with D perhaps matching TRBD1 (5 bases). CDR1 and CDR2 (germline): SGHDN, FVKESK. This CDR3 spans 14 amino acids. V lost 3 bases to trimming and J lost 9 bases, with 18 bases between them. The CDR3 sequence: CASSQRQTRSGQYF. The CDR3 region has the DNA TGTGCCAGCAGCCAGAGACAGACGCGATCCGGGCAGTACTTC.

The chain combines TRBV6-5 with TRBJ2-3; no clear D gene. The CDR3 loop spans 14 amino acids. V dropped 2 bases and J dropped 3 bases, with 9 bases sitting between them. Germline values: CDR1 MNHEY, CDR2 SVGAGI. The CDR3: CASSYGLGTDTQYF. The CDR3 DNA reads TGTGCCAGCAGTTACGGGTTGGGAACAGATACGCAGTATTTT.

This chain joins TRBV27 and TRBJ1-2; 7 nucleotides match TRBD1. V was clipped by 6 bases and J by 1 base; unmatched bases: 5. The CDR3 totals 14 residues. Germline loops: CDR1 MNHEY, CDR2 SMNVEV (reference sequence). Here the CDR3 DNA reads TGTGCCAGCAGCAGAACAGGGGTTAACTATGGCTACACCTTC. Translating gives CASSRTGVNYGYTF.

The rearrangement joins TRBV7-3 to TRBJ1-1; TRBD1 might be the D (5 bases). The V gene's germline CDR1 is SGHTA and CDR2 FQGTGA. The germline V and J ends were trimmed by 3 bases and 4 bases, with 12 bases remaining between them. The CDR3 is 14 amino acids. The CDR3 reads CASSLQGVGTEAFF. CDR3 nucleotide sequence: TGTGCCAGCAGCTTGCAGGGAGTCGGCACTGAAGCTTTCTTT.

The chain uses TRBV29-1 and TRBJ1-1, with D unclear. Germline CDR1 is SQVTM and CDR2 is ANQGSEA. Trimming removed 4 bases from V and 1 base from J, with 10 bases in between. The CDR3 extends over 13 amino acids. The CDR3 protein is CSVAGSGNTEAFF. CDR3 coding DNA: TGCAGCGTTGCCGGCAGTGGGAACACTGAAGCTTTCTTT.

The rearrangement joins TRBV11-2 to TRBJ2-7, with D possibly being TRBD2 (6 bases). The CDR3 spans 15 residues. V lost 5 bases and J 2 bases, leaving 16 bases between the germline ends. Germline lookup yields CDR1 SGHAT and CDR2 FQNNGV. CDR3 in amino acids: CASSLSGAGAYEQYF. In nucleotides, the CDR3 is TGTGCCAGCAGCCTCTCGGGAGCTGGGGCCTACGAGCAGTACTTC.

This chain joins TRBV2 and TRBJ2-2; tentatively, D is TRBD2 (6 bases). Germline V CDR1 and CDR2: SNHLY, FYNNEI. This CDR3 contains 14 residues. V was clipped by 8 bases and J by 6 bases, with 16 bases between them. CDR3 DNA: TGTGCCAGCGCACTTACTAGCCTAGCCGGGGAGCTGTTTTTT. Residues: CASALTSLAGELFF. Together with reference TRBV2 and TRBJ2-2, the CDR3 gives the full variable domain: EPEVTQTPSHQVTQMGQEVILRCVPISNHLYFYWYRQILGQKVEFLVSFYNNEISEKSEIFDDQFSVERPDGSNFTLKIRSTKLEDSAMYFCASALTSLAGELFFGEGSRLTVL.

The chain employs TRBV11-2 and TRBJ2-2; 13 bases fit TRBD2. V gave up 5 bases and J gave up 6 bases; unmatched junction bases: 9. The germline V gene has CDR1 SGHAT and CDR2 FQNNGV. The CDR3 runs to 17 residues. In nucleotides, the CDR3 is TGTGCCAGCAGCCCCTCTCGGACTAGCGGGAGTGCCGGGGAGCTGTTTTTT. It is translated as CASSPSRTSGSAGELFF. Supplemented by reference TRBV11-2 and TRBJ2-2, the full variable domain reads EAGVAQSPRYKIIEKRQSVAFWCNPISGHATLYWYQQILGQGPKLLIQFQNNGVVDDSQLPKDRFSAERLKGVDSTLKIQPAKLEDSAVYLCASSPSRTSGSAGELFFGEGSRLTVL.

The genes are TRBV7-2 and TRBJ2-4; a possible D gene is TRBD2 (5 bases). Germline-derived CDR1 and CDR2 are SGHTA and FQGNSA. The CDR3 is 16 residues long. Trimming removed 1 base from V and 2 bases from J, with 12 bases in between. The CDR3: CASSLVLVLTKNIQYF. In nucleotides, the CDR3 is TGTGCCAGCAGCTTAGTACTAGTCTTGACCAAAAACATTCAGTACTTC. Drawing the rest from reference TRBV7-2 and TRBJ2-4, the complete variable domain is GAGVSQSPSNKVTEKGKDVELRCDPISGHTALYWYRQSLGQGLEFLIYFQGNSAPDKSGLPSDRFSAERTGGSVSTLTIQRTQQEDSAVYLCASSLVLVLTKNIQYFGAGTRLSVL.

V usage is TRBV28 and J usage is TRBJ2-4, with TRBD2 identical over 7 bases. This CDR3 is 15 amino acids long. CDR1 and CDR2 from the germline V gene are MDHEN and SYDVKM. J lost 2 bases, V lost 2 bases, and 3 bases had no gene match. CDR3 coding DNA: TGTGCCAGCAGTTTAGCGGGAGACCCCAAAAACATTCAGTACTTC. It yields the protein CASSLAGDPKNIQYF.

V gene TRBV18 combines with J gene TRBJ2-2; D possibly corresponds to TRBD2 (5 bases). This CDR3 spans 15 amino acids. Trimming pared 1 base from V and 3 bases from J, leaving 9 bases between. CDR1 is KGHSH and CDR2 is LQKENI in the germline V gene. CDR3 sequence: CASSPQGVDTGELFF. The DNA of the CDR3 is TGTGCCAGCTCACCACAGGGAGTCGACACCGGGGAGCTGTTTTTT. The full variable domain, with the rest looked up from reference TRBV18 and TRBJ2-2, is NAGVMQNPRHLVRRRGQEARLRCSPMKGHSHVYWYRQLPEEGLKFMVYLQKENIIDESGMPKERFSAEFPKEGPSILRIQQVVRGDSAAYFCASSPQGVDTGELFFGEGSRLTVL.

The rearrangement uses TRBV15 and TRBJ1-3; no clear D. Trimming pared 0 bases from V and 0 bases from J, leaving 12 bases between. Germline loops: CDR1 LNHNV, CDR2 YYDKDF (reference sequence). The CDR3 extends over 17 amino acids. The CDR3 loop reads CATSREPRYNSGNTIYF. As DNA, the CDR3 is TGTGCCACCAGCAGAGAACCCAGGTATAACTCTGGAAACACCATATATTTT.